This T cell receptor (beta chain) stems from a study of blood T cell repertoires in COVID-19. Study details: Samples came from the United States, Italy and Spain, spanning acute and convalescent COVID-19.

The germline V gene encodes CDR1 SQVTM and CDR2 ANQGSEA. The CDR3 runs 13 residues. Trimming took 4 bases from V and 2 from J, leaving 12 bases between them. The repertoire was sequenced with immunoSEQ multiplex PCR; TCRdb's copy has only in-frame clones and lacks some. This sample has roughly 51,000 clones, with about nine tenths found just once. The clonotype originates from a middle-aged man with active COVID-19. What was sequenced was peripheral blood. The chain employs TRBV29-1 and TRBJ2-7; possible D gene TRBD1, 7 bases. CDR3 sequence: CSVAQGGPYEQYF. The CDR3 bases are TGCAGCGTTGCGCAGGGGGGTCCCTACGAGCAGTACTTC.